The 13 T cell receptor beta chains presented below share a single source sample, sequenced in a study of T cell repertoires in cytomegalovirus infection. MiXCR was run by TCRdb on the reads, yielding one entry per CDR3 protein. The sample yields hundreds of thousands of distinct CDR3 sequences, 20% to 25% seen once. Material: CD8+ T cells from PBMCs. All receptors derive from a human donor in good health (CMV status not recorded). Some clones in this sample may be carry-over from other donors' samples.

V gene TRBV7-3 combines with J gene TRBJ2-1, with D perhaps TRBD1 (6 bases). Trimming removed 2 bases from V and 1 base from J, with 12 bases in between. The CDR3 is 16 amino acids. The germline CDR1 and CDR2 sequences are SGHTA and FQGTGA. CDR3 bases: TGTGCCAGCAGCTTATATGGCAGGGGTTCCTACAATGAGCAGTTCTTC. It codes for CASSLYGRGSYNEQFF. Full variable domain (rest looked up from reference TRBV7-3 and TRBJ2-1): GAGVSQTPSNKVTEKGKYVELRCDPISGHTALYWYRQSLGQGPEFLIYFQGTGAADDSGLPNDRFFAVRPEGSVSTLKIQRTERGDSAVYLCASSLYGRGSYNEQFFGPGTRLTVL.

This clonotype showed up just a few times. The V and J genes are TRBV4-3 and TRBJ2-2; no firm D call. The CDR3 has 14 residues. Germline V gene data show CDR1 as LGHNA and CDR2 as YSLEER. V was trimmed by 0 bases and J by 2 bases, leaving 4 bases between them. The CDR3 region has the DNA TGCGCCAGCAGCCAAGATCCCAACACCGGGGAGCTGTTTTTT. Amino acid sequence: CASSQDPNTGELFF.

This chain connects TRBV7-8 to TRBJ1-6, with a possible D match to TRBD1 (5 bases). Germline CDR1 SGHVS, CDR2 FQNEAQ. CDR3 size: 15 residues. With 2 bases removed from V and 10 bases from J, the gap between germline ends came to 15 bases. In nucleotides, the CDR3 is TGTGCCAGCAGCTTAAGTGGGGCCCGGGAATCACCCCTCCACTTT. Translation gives CASSLSGARESPLHF.

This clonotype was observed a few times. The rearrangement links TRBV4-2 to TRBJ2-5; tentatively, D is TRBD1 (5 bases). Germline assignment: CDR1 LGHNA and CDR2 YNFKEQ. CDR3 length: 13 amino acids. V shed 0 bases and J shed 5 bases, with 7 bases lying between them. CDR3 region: CASSQEKGETQYF. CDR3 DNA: TGTGCCAGCAGCCAAGAGAAGGGGGAGACCCAGTACTTC.

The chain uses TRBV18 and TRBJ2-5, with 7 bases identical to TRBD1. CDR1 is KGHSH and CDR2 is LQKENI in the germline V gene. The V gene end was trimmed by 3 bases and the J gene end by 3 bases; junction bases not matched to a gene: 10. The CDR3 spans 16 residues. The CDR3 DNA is TGTGCCAGCTCACCCGGGACAGAAACATTAGAAGAGACCCAGTACTTC. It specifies CASSPGTETLEETQYF.

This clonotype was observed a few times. DNA for the CDR3: TGTGCCAGCAGCCTTCTGGGGGGGGCTAACACTGAAGCTTTCTTT. It codes for CASSLLGGANTEAFF. The chain recombines TRBV7-9 with TRBJ1-1; a weak D match, TRBD1 (6 bases). Germline V gene lookup returns CDR1 SEHNR and CDR2 FQNEAQ (reference sequence). The CDR3 has 15 residues. V was shortened by 5 bases and J by 2 bases, with 15 bases between the two germline ends.

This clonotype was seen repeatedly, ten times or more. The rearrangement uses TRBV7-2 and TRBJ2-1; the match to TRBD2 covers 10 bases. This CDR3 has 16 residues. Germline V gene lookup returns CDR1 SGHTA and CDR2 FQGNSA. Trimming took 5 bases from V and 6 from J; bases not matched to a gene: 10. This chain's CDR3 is CASSPIGRTSGNEQFF. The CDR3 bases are TGTGCCAGCAGCCCTATAGGCCGGACTAGCGGCAATGAGCAGTTCTTC.

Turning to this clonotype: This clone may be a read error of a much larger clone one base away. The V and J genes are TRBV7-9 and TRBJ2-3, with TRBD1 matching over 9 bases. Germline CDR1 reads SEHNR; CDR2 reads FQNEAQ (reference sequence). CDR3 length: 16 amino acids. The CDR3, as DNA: TGTGTCAGCAGCGCTACAGGGGGCCTGCGCACAGATACGCAGTATTTT. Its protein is CVSSATGGLRTDTQYF.

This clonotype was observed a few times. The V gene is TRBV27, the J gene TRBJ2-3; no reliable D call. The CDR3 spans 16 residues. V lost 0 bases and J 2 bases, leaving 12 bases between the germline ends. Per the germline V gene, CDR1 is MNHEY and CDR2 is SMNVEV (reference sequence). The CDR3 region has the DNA TGTGCCAGCAGTTTATCGATGGGCATCTTCACAGATACGCAGTATTTT. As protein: CASSLSMGIFTDTQYF.

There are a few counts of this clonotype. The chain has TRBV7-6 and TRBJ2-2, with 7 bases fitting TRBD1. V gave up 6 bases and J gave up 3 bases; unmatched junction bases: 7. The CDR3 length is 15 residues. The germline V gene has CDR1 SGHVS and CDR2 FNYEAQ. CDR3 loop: CASSRYDRDTGELFF. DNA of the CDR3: TGTGCCAGCAGTCGTTACGACAGGGACACCGGGGAGCTGTTTTTT.

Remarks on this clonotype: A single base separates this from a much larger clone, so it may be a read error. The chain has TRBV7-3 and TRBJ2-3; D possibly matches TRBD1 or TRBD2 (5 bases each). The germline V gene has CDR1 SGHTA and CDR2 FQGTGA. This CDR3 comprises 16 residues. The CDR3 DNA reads TGTGTCAGCAGCTTGGGACCGATAGGCGTCACAGATACGCAGTATTTT. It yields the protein CVSSLGPIGVTDTQYF.

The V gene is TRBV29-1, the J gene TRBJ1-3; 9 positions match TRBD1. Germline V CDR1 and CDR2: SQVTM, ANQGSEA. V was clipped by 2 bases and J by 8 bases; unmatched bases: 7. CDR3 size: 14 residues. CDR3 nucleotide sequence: TGCAGCGTTGAAAGCCGGGACAGGGACTACACCATATATTTT. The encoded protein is CSVESRDRDYTIYF.

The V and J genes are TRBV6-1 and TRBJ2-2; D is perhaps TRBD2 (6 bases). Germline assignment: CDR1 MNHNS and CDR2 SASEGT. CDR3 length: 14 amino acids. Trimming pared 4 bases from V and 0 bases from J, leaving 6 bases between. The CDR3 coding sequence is TGTGCCAGCAGTGTAGCGGCGAACACCGGGGAGCTGTTTTTT. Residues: CASSVAANTGELFF.